These 12 T cell receptor beta chains were all obtained from the same sample, sequenced in a study of cytomegalovirus exposure and HLA in healthy donors. The PCR ran on 60 Vbeta and 13 Jbeta primers. TCRdb's copy holds only in-frame clones and misses some; the assay was immunoSEQ multiplex PCR. The sample holds approximately 110,000 clones, over 60% seen once. The sequenced sample consisted of PBMCs. The receptors were sampled from a woman aged 40 to 55 in good health and CMV-seropositive.

The chain links TRBV7-8 to TRBJ1-3; no definite D call. This CDR3 comprises 14 residues. Germline V gene sequence: CDR1 SGHVS, CDR2 FQNEAQ. Trimming removed 1 base from V and 4 bases from J, with 8 bases in between. The CDR3 is CASSLGASGNTIYF. The DNA of the CDR3 is TGTGCCAGCAGCTTAGGGGCCAGCGGAAACACCATATATTTT.

This clone was seen just once. The V gene is TRBV11-2, the J gene TRBJ1-1; D remains ambiguous. Trimming shortened V by 6 bases and J by 3 bases, and 11 bases separated the two germline ends. The CDR3 is made up of 13 amino acids. Germline-derived CDR1 and CDR2 are SGHAT and FQNNGV. The CDR3 is CASSPTPHTEAFF. CDR3 DNA: TGTGCCAGCAGTCCTACCCCCCACACTGAAGCTTTCTTT.

The rearrangement joins TRBV4-2 to TRBJ2-2, with a possible D match to TRBD2 (6 bases). The CDR3 is made up of 14 amino acids. The germline V gene encodes CDR1 LGHNA and CDR2 YNFKEQ. V lost 1 base to trimming and J lost 6 bases, with 9 bases between them. CDR3 in DNA: TGTGCCAGCAGCCAAGGGAGGGGAGCCGGGGAGCTGTTTTTT. Translation: CASSQGRGAGELFF.

The genes are TRBV5-1 and TRBJ1-6, with D possibly TRBD1 on 5 matching bases. The CDR3 has 15 amino acids. V shed 0 bases and J shed 8 bases, with 12 bases lying between them. Germline values: CDR1 SGHRS, CDR2 YFSETQ. CDR3 residues: CASSLAGGIDSPLHF. In nucleotides, the CDR3 is TGCGCCAGCAGCTTGGCCGGGGGGATTGATTCACCCCTCCACTTT.

A note on this clone: The junction and the germline gene differ at one end; a read error may be behind it. The V gene is TRBV10-3, the J gene TRBJ2-3; D remains ambiguous. Germline lookup yields CDR1 ENHRY and CDR2 SYGVKD. The CDR3 has 15 residues. The CDR3 loop reads CAISESLAPTDAQYF. CDR3 bases: TGTGCCATCAGTGAGTCTCTGGCGCCCACAGATGCGCAGTATTTT.

V is TRBV5-1 and J is TRBJ2-7; a weak D match, TRBD2 (5 bases). The CDR3 has 13 residues. Per germline, CDR1 SGHRS and CDR2 YFSETQ. The V end lost 1 base, the J end lost 5 bases, and 10 bases lay between the germline ends. The CDR3 protein is CASSLPRRNEQYF. Written as DNA, the CDR3 is TGCGCCAGCAGCTTGCCAAGGAGGAACGAGCAGTACTTC.

This chain connects TRBV27 to TRBJ1-5; D unclear. The CDR3 extends over 18 amino acids. With 4 bases removed from V and 0 bases from J, the gap between germline ends came to 19 bases. Germline loops: CDR1 MNHEY, CDR2 SMNVEV (reference sequence). CDR3 in DNA: TGTGCCAGCAGTTCAACCCCCCCGAGAGCTTATAGCAATCAGCCCCAGCATTTT. Translating gives CASSSTPPRAYSNQPQHF.

This chain joins TRBV7-2 and TRBJ2-1, with D possibly matching TRBD2 (6 bases). CDR1 and CDR2 from the germline V gene are SGHTA and FQGNSA. CDR3 length: 19 amino acids. V was pared by 1 base and J by 5 bases, with 24 bases between. The CDR3 nucleotides read TGTGCCAGCAGCTTAGTTTGGGTGCGGAGGGGTCTAGTCAACAATGAGCAGTTCTTC. This translates into CASSLVWVRRGLVNNEQFF.

This chain uses TRBV27 with TRBJ1-5, with TRBD1 as a possible D gene (6 bases). Germline V gene data show CDR1 as MNHEY and CDR2 as SMNVEV (reference sequence). The CDR3 covers 14 residues. Trimming removed 6 bases from V and 9 bases from J, with 18 bases in between. This CDR3 is CASSQTGRGGPQHF. CDR3 DNA sequence: TGTGCCAGCAGCCAAACAGGGAGGGGTGGGCCCCAGCATTTT.

This chain links TRBV6-6 with TRBJ2-5, with a possible D match to TRBD1 (6 bases). Germline CDR1 MNHNY, CDR2 SVGAGI (reference sequence). The CDR3 totals 15 residues. Trimming stripped 2 bases from V and 3 bases from J, with 13 bases between. The CDR3, as DNA: TGTGCCAGCAGTTACCTAACGGGGACAAAAGAGACCCAGTACTTC. It translates to CASSYLTGTKETQYF.

This clone was seen just once. V usage is TRBV6-5 and J usage is TRBJ2-7, with D perhaps TRBD1 (6 bases). Trimming took off 4 bases at V and 0 bases at J, with 16 bases between the two ends. The CDR3 extends over 16 amino acids. CDR1 and CDR2 from the germline V gene are MNHEY and SVGAGI. DNA of the CDR3: TGTGCCAGCAGTTCCCCGACAGGCCGCAGCTCCTACGAGCAGTACTTC. Translation: CASSSPTGRSSYEQYF.

This clone was observed a few times. The chain is built from TRBV28 and TRBJ2-2; no firm D call. CDR1 is MDHEN and CDR2 is SYDVKM in the germline V gene. The V end was cut by 4 bases, the J end by 3 bases, with 9 bases between. This CDR3 region has 14 residues. The CDR3 protein is CASSYSADTGELFF. As DNA, the CDR3 is TGTGCCAGCAGTTACTCGGCGGACACCGGGGAGCTGTTTTTT.